Given below is one T cell receptor (beta chain) in context. Antigen specificity is unknown. Sequencing used immunoSEQ version 4 in survey mode. This table comes from immunoSEQ multiplex PCR, and its TCRdb copy is limited to in-frame clones, with some not included. The sample shows 30,000 to 35,000 clones, 75% to 85% of them seen only once. Stimulation used 7.5 to 10 ug/mL lysate from CMV-infected fibroblasts. Sorted nonresponding memory CD4+ T cells were CD40L-negative, CD69-negative, CD45RO-high. These data are taken from a study of persistence of HIV-infected CD4 T cells. After removal of 1 base from V and 2 bases from J, the junction contained 3 bases not matched to a gene. This CDR3 has 15 amino acids. CDR1 is SEHNR, CDR2 FQNEAQ, per germline (reference sequence).

The specimen comprised CD4+ T cells sorted from PBMCs after roughly 18-hour stimulation, sampled from a patient who received antiretroviral therapy. The TCR comes from an adult man with HIV who was CMV-seropositive. The chain is built from TRBV7-9 and TRBJ2-3; TRBD1 agrees at 7 bases. Written as DNA, the CDR3 is TGTGCCAGCAGCTTAGGAGGGACAGTCACAGATACGCAGTATTTT. Translation: CASSLGGTVTDTQYF.